The 8 T cell receptor beta chains given below trace back to one sample, sequenced in a study of T cells in Graves' hyperthyroidism and ophthalmopathy. Researchers took RNA transcripts and amplified the TCR beta CDR3 regions from them. The HTBI primer set served for first-round RT-PCR of the TCR CDR3. TCRdb used MiXCR to reprocess the multiplex PCR reads, holding one entry per CDR3 protein. The table includes some 650,000 distinct CDR3 sequences, roughly 16% detected once. Sequencing input: blood. The origin of the receptors is a middle-aged woman with Graves' ophthalmopathy.

The chain couples TRBV6-1 to TRBJ2-4, with TRBD2 identical over 11 bases. The length of the CDR3 is 15 residues. Germline CDR1 is MNHNS and CDR2 is SASEGT. V gave up 5 bases and J gave up 9 bases; unmatched junction bases: 9. In DNA form, the CDR3 reads TGTGCCAGCAGTTCCCTGACTAGCGGGGAGATCATTCAGTACTTC. Its translation is CASSSLTSGEIIQYF.

The V call is TRBV27, the J call TRBJ2-2; D call uncertain. V lost 6 bases, J lost 6 bases, and 20 bases lay in between. The germline V gene has CDR1 MNHEY and CDR2 SMNVEV (reference sequence). The CDR3 is made up of 16 amino acids. The CDR3 reads CASRLHPGPLAGELFF. CDR3 DNA: TGTGCCAGCAGACTCCATCCGGGCCCTCTCGCCGGGGAGCTGTTTTTT.

In this sample, this clonotype turned up a few times. In DNA, the CDR3 is TGTGCCAGCAGCTTGACAATACTAACAGGGGCGGTTTTATCCTACAATGAGCAGTTCTTC. Translated: CASSLTILTGAVLSYNEQFF. The chain is built from TRBV7-9 and TRBJ2-1; 7 positions match TRBD1. J gave up 1 base and V 3 bases, and 18 bases lay outside the gene matches. Germline V gene data show CDR1 as SEHNR and CDR2 as FQNEAQ (reference sequence). The CDR3 is 20 amino acids.

This clonotype was detected a few times. J is TRBJ2-7 and V is TRBV6-2 or TRBV6-3, with TRBD1 matching 7 bases. Germline V CDR1 and CDR2: MNHEY, SVGEGT. This CDR3 is 13 amino acids long. V was clipped by 5 bases and J by 2 bases; unmatched bases: 3. The CDR3 here is CASSQGDTYEQYF. The DNA of the CDR3 is TGTGCCAGCAGTCAGGGGGATACCTACGAGCAGTACTTC.

This clonotype showed up many times. DNA for the CDR3: TGTGCCAGCAGCCAAGGCGGGCAATCCTACGAGCAGTACTTC. Translation gives CASSQGGQSYEQYF. The chain couples TRBV3-1 to TRBJ2-7; maybe TRBD2 (5 bases). Germline lookup yields CDR1 LGHDT and CDR2 YNNKEL (reference sequence). The CDR3 extends over 14 amino acids. Trimming removed 1 base at V and 1 base at J, with 8 bases between.

This clonotype has ten or more counts. The genes are TRBV12-3 or TRBV12-4 and TRBJ1-1; 7 bases match TRBD1. CDR3 length equals 13 residues. V gave up 4 bases and J gave up 8 bases; unmatched junction bases: 7. The CDR3 sequence is CASSSPVDREAFF. DNA of the CDR3: TGTGCCAGCAGTTCCCCAGTGGACAGGGAAGCTTTCTTT.

This clonotype was counted at least ten times. This sequence joins TRBV6-1 and TRBJ1-5; the D is unclear. The length of the CDR3 is 15 residues. The ends were cut back, 2 bases at V and 0 bases at J, with 8 bases in the middle. Germline assignment: CDR1 MNHNS and CDR2 SASEGT. CDR3 nucleotides: TGTGCCAGCAGTGAATCGGGATATAGCAATCAGCCCCAGCATTTT. This gives the protein CASSESGYSNQPQHF.

This clonotype appeared many times. The chain has TRBV20-1 and TRBJ1-5; no reliable D call. With 5 bases removed from V and 11 bases from J, the gap between germline ends came to 16 bases. This CDR3 is built from 12 residues. Germline values: CDR1 DFQATT, CDR2 SNEGSKA (reference sequence). The CDR3 here is CSASGRLGSQHF. CDR3 DNA: TGCAGTGCTTCGGGCAGGTTAGGGTCCCAGCATTTT.